The rows below give T cell receptor beta chains drawn from one sample of a study of blood T cell repertoires in COVID-19. TCRdb's table, derived via immunoSEQ multiplex PCR, lists solely in-frame clones and lacks some. The table has 150,000 to 190,000 clones, approximately 80% seen once; the top ten hold about 4%. The sequencing sample was made of peripheral blood. Receptors originate from an elderly woman with acute or convalescent COVID-19. CDR3s include the opening cysteine and the closing phenylalanine or tryptophan. The order of the fields is clone size, J gene, D gene, V gene, CDR3 DNA, CDR3 protein. D genes are given only for firm matches. A clone size is listed for some rows: how often the clone was seen (once, few, many), or a class if it is expanded.

>-|TRBJ2-7|TRBD2|TRBV3-1/TRBV3-2
TGTGCCAGCAGCCAAGGGCTAGCGGAAACCTACGAGCAGTACTTC
CASSQGLAETYEQYF
>-|TRBJ2-3|TRBD2|TRBV11-3
TGTGCCAGCAGCTTAGTAGGCGGGAGTAGCACAGATACGCAGTATTTT
CASSLVGGSSTDTQYF
>-|TRBJ1-1|-|TRBV7-9
TGTGCCAGCAGCCCGACAGGGAACACTGAAGCTTTCTTT
CASSPTGNTEAFF
>-|TRBJ1-5|TRBD1|TRBV20-1
TGCAGTGCTAGTGAGGACAGGGGGCAGAGTCAGCCCCAGCATTTT
CSASEDRGQSQPQHF
>-|TRBJ1-4|-|TRBV5-1
TGCGCCAGCAGCCCGTGGGGGGGAGTGCGGTCTAATGAAAAACTGTTTTTT
CASSPWGGVRSNEKLFF
>-|TRBJ1-2|-|TRBV10-2
TGCGCCAGCAGTGAGTTATTGGCAGTCGATGGCTACACCTTC
CASSELLAVDGYTF
>-|TRBJ2-2|TRBD1|TRBV14
TGTGCCAGCAGCCAAGCCGGGCTCCGGGACAGGAGCAGCGGGGAGCTGTTTTTT
CASSQAGLRDRSSGELFF
>-|TRBJ1-2|-|TRBV7-2
TGTGCCAGCAGCTTAGGGGGGCGCTATGGCTACACCTTC
CASSLGGRYGYTF
>-|TRBJ1-1|TRBD1|TRBV6-5
TGTGCCAGCGTTCTTAGACAGGGGGTCACTGAAGCTTTCTTT
CASVLRQGVTEAFF
>-|TRBJ2-7|-|TRBV7-2
TGTGCCAGCAGCTTAGTCTCAGGGGCGAGCTCCTACGAGCAGTACTTC
CASSLVSGASSYEQYF
>once|TRBJ1-2|TRBD1|TRBV19
TGTGCCAGTAGTGCGGGACAGATCTATGGCTACACCTTC
CASSAGQIYGYTF
>-|TRBJ1-5|TRBD1|TRBV9
TGTGCCAGCAGCGCGGGACAGGGGTTTGGCCAGCCCCAGCATTTT
CASSAGQGFGQPQHF
>few|TRBJ2-1|-|TRBV6-5
TGTGCCAGCACCCCCGGGAGTTCCTACAATGAGCAGTTCTTC
CASTPGSSYNEQFF
>once|TRBJ1-5|-|TRBV12-3/TRBV12-4
TGTGCCAGCAGCAAGGACAGTTATCAGCCCCAGCATTTT
CASSKDSYQPQHF
>-|TRBJ1-4|-|TRBV6-5
TGTGCCAGCAGTTACGGGCCCGAACGCAGGAATGAAAAACTGTTTTTT
CASSYGPERRNEKLFF
>-|TRBJ1-5|-|TRBV19
TGTGCCAGTAGTATAGATCGGGGAATGGACGGAGCTTTCAATCAGCCCCAGCATTTT
CASSIDRGMDGAFNQPQHF
>-|TRBJ1-5|-|TRBV19
TGTGCCAGTAGTATTATCAATCAGCCCCAGCATTTT
CASSIINQPQHF
>-|TRBJ2-2|TRBD1|TRBV12-5
TGTGCTAGTGGTGACAGGGTGAACACCGGGGAGCTGTTTTTT
CASGDRVNTGELFF
>-|TRBJ1-1|-|TRBV6-1
TGTGCCAGCAGTGAATATGAGGGTACTGAAGCTTTCTTT
CASSEYEGTEAFF
>-|TRBJ2-7|-|TRBV3-1/TRBV3-2
TGTGCCAGCAGCCAAGTAGGGTGGGAATCGGGGTACGAGCAGTACTTC
CASSQVGWESGYEQYF
>few|TRBJ1-4|-|TRBV15
TGTGCCACCAGCAGAGATCGGGCGGGTAATGAAAAACTGTTTTTT
CATSRDRAGNEKLFF
>once|TRBJ1-3|-|TRBV27
TGTGCCAGCAGACCGAGTGCTGGAAACACCATATATTTT
CASRPSAGNTIYF
>-|TRBJ1-1|-|TRBV5-1
TGCGCCAGCAGCTTGGGATCGGGGGAGAGCACTGAAGCTTTCTTT
CASSLGSGESTEAFF
>-|TRBJ1-2|-|TRBV4-3
TGCGCCAGCAGCCAAGAGGCTCGGGGGTTGGGCTATGGCTACACCTTC
CASSQEARGLGYGYTF
>-|TRBJ2-3|-|TRBV6-6
TGTGCCAGCAGATGGACAGAGTTGGGCACAGATACGCAGTATTTT
CASRWTELGTDTQYF
>-|TRBJ2-2|TRBD2|TRBV9
TGTGCCAGCAGCGTGGGCCTAGCGGGGAATACCGGGGAGCTGTTTTTT
CASSVGLAGNTGELFF
>-|TRBJ1-1|-|TRBV3-1/TRBV3-2
TGTGCCAGCAGCTATACAGGGAACGCGAACACTGAAGCTTTCTTT
CASSYTGNANTEAFF
>-|TRBJ2-2|TRBD2|TRBV3-1/TRBV3-2
TGTGCCAGCAGCCAGCGGGGGGGCCCCGGGGAGCTGTTTTTT
CASSQRGGPGELFF
>-|TRBJ2-5|TRBD1|TRBV6-2/TRBV6-3
TGTGCCAGCAGTAAAGGACAGGGCCAAGAGACCCAGTACTTC
CASSKGQGQETQYF
>-|TRBJ1-5|TRBD1|TRBV19
TGTGCCAGTAGTATAGAAACGACAGGGAGTATTCTAGGCAATCAGCCCCAGCATTTT
CASSIETTGSILGNQPQHF
>-|TRBJ1-2|TRBD1|TRBV5-6
TGTGCCAGCAGCCTCCGTCAGACAGGGGAAAATGGCTACACCTTC
CASSLRQTGENGYTF
>-|TRBJ2-2|TRBD2|TRBV5-1
TGCGCCAGCAGCTTGCGGTCGACCCTAGCGGGGGGCATCGGGGAGCTGTTTTTT
CASSLRSTLAGGIGELFF
>-|TRBJ1-4|-|TRBV7-8
TGTGCCAGCAGCTTAGCGAAAATCAACAGGGAGGGGGAAAAACTGTTTTTT
CASSLAKINREGEKLFF
>-|TRBJ2-7|-|TRBV5-1
TGCGCCAGCAGCTTGCCAGGGTCCGACGAGCAGTACTTC
CASSLPGSDEQYF
>-|TRBJ1-1|-|TRBV7-9
TGTGCCAGCAGCATACAACCGAACACTGAAGCTTTCTTT
CASSIQPNTEAFF
>-|TRBJ2-1|TRBD2|TRBV3-1/TRBV3-2
TGCGCCAGCAGCCTTCGCACTAGCGGAACCCGGTACAATGAGCAGTTCTTC
CASSLRTSGTRYNEQFF
>-|TRBJ2-2|-|TRBV5-1
TGCGCCAGCAGCGGTTGGTATGGAGGGAACACCGGGGAGCTGTTTTTT
CASSGWYGGNTGELFF
>few|TRBJ1-1|-|TRBV28
TGTGCCAGCAGAACGAGGGGGGGCGCCCAAAATCGAGGTGAAGCTTTCTTT
CASRTRGGAQNRGEAFF
>-|TRBJ1-3|-|TRBV16
TGTGCCAGCAGCCAATCGAGAAGTCAGGTTGGAAACACCATATATTTT
CASSQSRSQVGNTIYF
>few|TRBJ1-5|-|TRBV28
TGTGCCAGCAGTTTCCCCGAAGGAGGTCAGCCCCAGCATTTT
CASSFPEGGQPQHF
>-|TRBJ1-1|-|TRBV20-1
TGCAGTGCCCACAGAGACCCTGAAGCTTTCTTT
CSAHRDPEAFF
>few|TRBJ1-6|-|TRBV6-5
TGTGCCAGCTTCCACCTGACAGGACCTTCTTCACCCCTCCACTTT
CASFHLTGPSSPLHF
>-|TRBJ1-2|-|TRBV7-8
TGTGCCAGCAGCCCCCTAGTCTGGAGGGAAAATGGCTACACCTTC
CASSPLVWRENGYTF
>-|TRBJ2-3|TRBD2|TRBV5-1
TGCGCCAGCAGCTCGCGGACTAGCCCCGATACGCAGTATTTT
CASSSRTSPDTQYF
>-|TRBJ1-4|-|TRBV7-9
TGTGCCAGCAGCTTAGCGGCGGGATTCAACGAAAAACTGTTTTTT
CASSLAAGFNEKLFF
>-|TRBJ1-4|TRBD1|TRBV2
TGTGCCAGCAGTGAAACAGGGGGGACAACTAATGAAAAACTGTTTTTT
CASSETGGTTNEKLFF
>-|TRBJ2-5|TRBD1|TRBV25-1
TGTGCCAGCAGTTCGGACAGGGATGGCTCGGAGACCCAGTACTTC
CASSSDRDGSETQYF
>-|TRBJ2-1|-|TRBV24-1
TGTGCCACCAGTGATTTTGGAGGGAATGAGCAGTTCTTC
CATSDFGGNEQFF
>-|TRBJ1-1|-|TRBV29-1
TGCAGCGTTGTCGCCCCAGGGGCTGAAGCTTTCTTT
CSVVAPGAEAFF
>-|TRBJ1-1|-|TRBV6-1
TGTGCCAGCAGTGAACAGAGAGGAATGAACACTGAAGCTTTCTTT
CASSEQRGMNTEAFF
>-|TRBJ2-1|-|TRBV2
TGTGCCAGCAGTGAGGGCGGGACAGCGAAAAATGAGCAGTTCTTC
CASSEGGTAKNEQFF
>-|TRBJ2-5|-|TRBV11-3
TGTGCCAGCAGCTTTGGACAGACGGACCAAGAGACCCAGTACTTC
CASSFGQTDQETQYF
>-|TRBJ2-1|-|TRBV7-7
TGTGCTAGCAGCCGGGGTCAGGGGCCCTACAATGAGCAGTTCTTC
CASSRGQGPYNEQFF
>-|TRBJ1-1|-|TRBV2
TGTGCCAGCAGTGAGAGACAGATCATGAACACTGAAGCTTTCTTT
CASSERQIMNTEAFF
>few|TRBJ1-1|TRBD1|TRBV2
TGTGCCAGCAGTCCTCAGGGGGTAGCTTTCTTT
CASSPQGVAFF